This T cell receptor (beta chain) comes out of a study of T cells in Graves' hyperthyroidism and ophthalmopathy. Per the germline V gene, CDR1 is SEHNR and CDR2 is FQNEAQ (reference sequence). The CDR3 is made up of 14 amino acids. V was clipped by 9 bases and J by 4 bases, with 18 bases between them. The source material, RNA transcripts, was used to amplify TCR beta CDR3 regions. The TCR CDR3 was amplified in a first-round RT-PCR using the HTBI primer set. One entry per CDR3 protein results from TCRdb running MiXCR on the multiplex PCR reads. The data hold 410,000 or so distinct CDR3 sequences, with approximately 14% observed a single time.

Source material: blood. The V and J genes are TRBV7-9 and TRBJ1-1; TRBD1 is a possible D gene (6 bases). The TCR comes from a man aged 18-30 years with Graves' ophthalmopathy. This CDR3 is CASKYGTQATEAFF. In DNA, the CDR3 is TGTGCCAGTAAATATGGGACACAAGCCACTGAAGCTTTCTTT.